This T cell receptor (beta chain) was found in a study of T-cell memory formation after mild COVID-19. Study results and limitations: Mainly CM and EM harbored the contracting CD4+ clones; mainly EMRA harbored the CD8+ ones. A subset of responding clones appeared in pre-infection memory, suggesting cross-reactive memory joined.

Constant-segment primers served in 5'RACE that generated TCR alpha and TCR beta cDNA libraries bearing sample barcodes and UMIs. TCRdb passed the 5' RACE reads through MiXCR, listing each CDR3 protein once. The table shows roughly 200,000 distinct CDR3 sequences, with just over 9.5% occurring only once. The germline V and J ends were trimmed by 1 base and 4 bases, with 5 bases remaining between them. CDR1 MGHRA and CDR2 YSYEKL come from the germline V gene. The CDR3 loop spans 13 amino acids. Comments on this clonotype: Its antigen is not known.

This rearrangement joins TRBV4-1 to TRBJ1-5, with D unclear. Sequencing was done on a sample of PBMCs or a T cell subset sorted from them (not recorded which). The sequence derives from a man aged 18 to 29 who had mild COVID-19 (a few samples of this study predate the infection). Cell type and time point are not known. The CDR3 DNA follows: TGCGCCAGCAGCCAAGCGATGAATCAGCCCCAGCATTTT. It specifies CASSQAMNQPQHF.